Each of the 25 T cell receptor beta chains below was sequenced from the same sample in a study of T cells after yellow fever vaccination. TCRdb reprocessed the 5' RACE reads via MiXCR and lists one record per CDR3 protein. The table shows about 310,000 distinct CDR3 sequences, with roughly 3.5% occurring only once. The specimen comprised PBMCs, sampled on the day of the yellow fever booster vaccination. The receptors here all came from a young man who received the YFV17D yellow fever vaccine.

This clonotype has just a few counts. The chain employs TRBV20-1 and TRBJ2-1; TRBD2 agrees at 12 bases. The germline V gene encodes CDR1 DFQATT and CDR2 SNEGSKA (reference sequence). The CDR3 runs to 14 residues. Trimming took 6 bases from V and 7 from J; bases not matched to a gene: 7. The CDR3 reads CSAHGLAGSNEQFF. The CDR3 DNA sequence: TGCAGTGCACACGGACTAGCGGGGTCAAATGAGCAGTTCTTC.

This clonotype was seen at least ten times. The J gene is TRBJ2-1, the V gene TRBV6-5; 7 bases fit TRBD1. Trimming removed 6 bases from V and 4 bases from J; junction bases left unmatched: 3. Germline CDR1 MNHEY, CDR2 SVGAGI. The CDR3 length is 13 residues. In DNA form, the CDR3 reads TGTGCCAGCAGAGCGACAGGGTACAATGAGCAGTTCTTC. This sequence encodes CASRATGYNEQFF.

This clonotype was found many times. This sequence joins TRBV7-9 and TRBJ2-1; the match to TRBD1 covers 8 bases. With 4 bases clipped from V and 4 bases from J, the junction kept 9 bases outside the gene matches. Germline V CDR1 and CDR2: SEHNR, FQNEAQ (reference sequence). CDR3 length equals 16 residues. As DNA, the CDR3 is TGTGCCAGCAGCTCCTTGACAGGGGCCCCTTACAATGAGCAGTTCTTC. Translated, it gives CASSSLTGAPYNEQFF. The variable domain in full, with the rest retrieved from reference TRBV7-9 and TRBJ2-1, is DTGVSQNPRHKITKRGQNVTFRCDPISEHNRLYWYRQTLGQGPEFLTYFQNEAQLEKSRLLSDRFSAERPKGSFSTLEIQRTEQGDSAMYLCASSSLTGAPYNEQFFGPGTRLTVL.

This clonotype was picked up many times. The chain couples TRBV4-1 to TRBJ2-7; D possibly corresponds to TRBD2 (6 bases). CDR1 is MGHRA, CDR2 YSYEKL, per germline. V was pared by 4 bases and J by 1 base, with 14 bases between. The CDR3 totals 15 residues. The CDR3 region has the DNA TGCGCCAGCAGCCCTCTTTGGCGGGGATCCTACGAGCAGTACTTC. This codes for CASSPLWRGSYEQYF.

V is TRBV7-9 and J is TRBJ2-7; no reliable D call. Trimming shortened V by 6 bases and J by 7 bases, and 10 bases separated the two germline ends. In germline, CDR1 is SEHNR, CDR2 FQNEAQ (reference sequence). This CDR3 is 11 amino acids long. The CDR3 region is CASSQQLEQYF. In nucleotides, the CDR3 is TGTGCCAGCAGTCAACAGTTGGAGCAGTACTTC.

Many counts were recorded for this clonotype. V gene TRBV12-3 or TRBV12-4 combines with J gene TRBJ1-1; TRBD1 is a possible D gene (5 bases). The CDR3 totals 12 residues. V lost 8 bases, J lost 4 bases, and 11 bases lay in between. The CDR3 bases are TGTGCCAGCGGGGGGGATGGCACTGAAGCTTTCTTT. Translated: CASGGDGTEAFF.

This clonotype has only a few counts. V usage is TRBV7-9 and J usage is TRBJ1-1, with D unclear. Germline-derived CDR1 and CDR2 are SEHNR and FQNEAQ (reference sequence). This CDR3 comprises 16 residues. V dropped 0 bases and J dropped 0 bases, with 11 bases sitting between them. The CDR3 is CASSLAGRGLNTEAFF. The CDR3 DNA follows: TGTGCCAGCAGCTTAGCGGGCCGGGGATTGAACACTGAAGCTTTCTTT.

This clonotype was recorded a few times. CDR3: CASSQDGWAGGYTF. For the CDR3, the DNA is TGCGCCAGCAGCCAAGATGGTTGGGCCGGGGGCTACACCTTC. V gene TRBV4-3 combines with J gene TRBJ1-2; D is unresolved. V dropped 0 bases and J dropped 8 bases, with 13 bases sitting between them. CDR1 is LGHNA, CDR2 YSLEER, per germline. This CDR3 comprises 14 residues.

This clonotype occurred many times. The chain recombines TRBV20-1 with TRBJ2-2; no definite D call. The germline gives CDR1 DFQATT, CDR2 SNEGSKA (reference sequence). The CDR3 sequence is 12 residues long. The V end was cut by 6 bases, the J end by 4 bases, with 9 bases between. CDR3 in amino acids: CSASNPTGELFF. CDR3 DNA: TGCAGTGCCTCTAACCCCACCGGGGAGCTGTTTTTT.

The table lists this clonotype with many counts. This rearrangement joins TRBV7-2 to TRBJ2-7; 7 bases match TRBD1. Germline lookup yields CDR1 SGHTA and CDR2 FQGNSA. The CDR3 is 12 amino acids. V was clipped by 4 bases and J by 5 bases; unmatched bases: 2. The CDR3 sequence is CASSSTGNEQYF. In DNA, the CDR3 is TGTGCCAGCAGCTCGACAGGGAACGAGCAGTACTTC.

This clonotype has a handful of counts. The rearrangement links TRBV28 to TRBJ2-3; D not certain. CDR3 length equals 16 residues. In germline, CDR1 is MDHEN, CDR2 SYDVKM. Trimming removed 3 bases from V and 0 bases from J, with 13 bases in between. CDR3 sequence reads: CASSFRPTPSTDTQYF. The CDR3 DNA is TGTGCCAGCAGTTTCCGACCCACACCTAGCACAGATACGCAGTATTTT.

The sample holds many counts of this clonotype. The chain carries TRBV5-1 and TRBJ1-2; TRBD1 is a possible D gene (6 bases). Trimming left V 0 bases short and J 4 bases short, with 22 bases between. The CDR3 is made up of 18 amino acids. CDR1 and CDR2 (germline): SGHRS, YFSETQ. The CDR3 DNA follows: TGCGCCAGCAGCTTGGGGGGGGCGGAACACCGCTACCTCTATGGCTACACCTTC. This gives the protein CASSLGGAEHRYLYGYTF.

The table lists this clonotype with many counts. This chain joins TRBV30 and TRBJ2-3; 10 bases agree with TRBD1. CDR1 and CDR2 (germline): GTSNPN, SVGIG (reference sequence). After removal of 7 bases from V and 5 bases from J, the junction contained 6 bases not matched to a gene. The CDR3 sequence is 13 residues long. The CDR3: CASTGQGLDTQYF. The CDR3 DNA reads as TGTGCCTCCACGGGACAGGGGCTAGATACGCAGTATTTT.

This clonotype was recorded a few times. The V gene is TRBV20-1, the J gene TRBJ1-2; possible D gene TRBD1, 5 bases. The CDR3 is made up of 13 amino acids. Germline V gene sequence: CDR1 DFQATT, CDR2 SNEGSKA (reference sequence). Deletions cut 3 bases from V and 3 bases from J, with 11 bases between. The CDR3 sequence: CSASDGGDYGYTF. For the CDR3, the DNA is TGCAGTGCTAGTGACGGGGGTGACTATGGCTACACCTTC.

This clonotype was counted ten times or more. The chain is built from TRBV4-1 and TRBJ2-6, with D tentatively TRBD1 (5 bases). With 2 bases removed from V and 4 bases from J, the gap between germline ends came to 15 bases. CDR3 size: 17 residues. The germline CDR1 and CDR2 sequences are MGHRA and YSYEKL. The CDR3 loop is CASSQMGRALGANVLTF. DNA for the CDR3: TGCGCCAGCAGCCAAATGGGCAGGGCTCTCGGGGCCAACGTCCTGACTTTC.

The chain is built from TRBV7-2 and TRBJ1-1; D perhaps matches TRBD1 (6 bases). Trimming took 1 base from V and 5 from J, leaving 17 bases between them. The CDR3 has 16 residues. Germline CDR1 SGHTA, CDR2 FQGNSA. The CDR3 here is CASSLVGGRGETEAFF. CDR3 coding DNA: TGTGCCAGCAGCTTAGTTGGCGGCAGGGGCGAAACTGAAGCTTTCTTT.

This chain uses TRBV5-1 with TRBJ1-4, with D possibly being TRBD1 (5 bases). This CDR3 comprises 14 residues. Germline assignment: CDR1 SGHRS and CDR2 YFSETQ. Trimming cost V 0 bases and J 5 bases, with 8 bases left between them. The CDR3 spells CASSLVPGNEKLFF. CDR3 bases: TGCGCCAGCAGCTTGGTGCCAGGGAATGAAAAACTGTTTTTT. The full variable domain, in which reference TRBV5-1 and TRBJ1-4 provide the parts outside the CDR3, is KAGVTQTPRYLIKTRGQQVTLSCSPISGHRSVSWYQQTPGQGLQFLFEYFSETQRNKGNFPGRFSGRQFSNSRSEMNVSTLELGDSALYLCASSLVPGNEKLFFGSGTQLSVL.

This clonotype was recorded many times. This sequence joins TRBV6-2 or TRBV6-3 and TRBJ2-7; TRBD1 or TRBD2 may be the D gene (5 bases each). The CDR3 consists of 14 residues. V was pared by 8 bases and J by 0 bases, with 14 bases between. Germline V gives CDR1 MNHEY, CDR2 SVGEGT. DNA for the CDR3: TGTGCCAGCGGTCCTGTGGGGACCTCCTACGAGCAGTACTTC. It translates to CASGPVGTSYEQYF.

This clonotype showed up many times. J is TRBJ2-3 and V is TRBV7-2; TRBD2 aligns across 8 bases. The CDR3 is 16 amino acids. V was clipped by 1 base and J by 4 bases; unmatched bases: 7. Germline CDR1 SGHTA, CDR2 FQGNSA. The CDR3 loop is CASSLVGNGGADTQYF. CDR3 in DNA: TGTGCCAGCAGCTTAGTGGGCAACGGGGGGGCAGATACGCAGTATTTT.

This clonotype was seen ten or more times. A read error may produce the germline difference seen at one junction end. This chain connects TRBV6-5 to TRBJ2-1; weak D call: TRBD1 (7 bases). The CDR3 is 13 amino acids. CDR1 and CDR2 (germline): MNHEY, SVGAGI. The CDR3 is CASSPTPRQGGTF. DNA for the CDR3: TGTGCCAGCAGTCCCACTCCGCGACAGGGCGGGACCTTC.

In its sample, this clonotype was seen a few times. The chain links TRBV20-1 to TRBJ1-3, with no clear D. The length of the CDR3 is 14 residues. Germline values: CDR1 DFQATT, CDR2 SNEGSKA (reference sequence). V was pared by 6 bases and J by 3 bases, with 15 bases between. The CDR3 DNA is TGCAGTGCGACGTACAGAAATCGTGGAAACACCATATATTTT. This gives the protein CSATYRNRGNTIYF.

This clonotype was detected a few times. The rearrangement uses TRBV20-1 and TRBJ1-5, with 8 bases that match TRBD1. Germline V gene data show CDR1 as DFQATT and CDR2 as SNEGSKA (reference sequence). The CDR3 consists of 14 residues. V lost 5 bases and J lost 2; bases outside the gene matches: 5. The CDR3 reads CSASDRVGNQPQHF. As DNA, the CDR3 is TGCAGTGCTTCGGACAGGGTCGGCAATCAGCCCCAGCATTTT.

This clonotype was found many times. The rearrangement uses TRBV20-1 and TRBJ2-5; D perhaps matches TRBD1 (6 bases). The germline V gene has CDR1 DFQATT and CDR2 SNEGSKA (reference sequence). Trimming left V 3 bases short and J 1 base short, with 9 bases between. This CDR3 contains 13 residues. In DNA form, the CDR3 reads TGCAGTGCTAGTCGGACAGCCCAAGAGACCCAGTACTTC. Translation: CSASRTAQETQYF.

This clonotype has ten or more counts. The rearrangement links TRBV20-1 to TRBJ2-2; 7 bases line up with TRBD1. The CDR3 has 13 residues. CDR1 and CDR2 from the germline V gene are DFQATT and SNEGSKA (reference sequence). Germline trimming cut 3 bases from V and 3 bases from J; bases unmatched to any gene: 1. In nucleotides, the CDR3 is TGCAGTGCTAGCCAGGGGGACACCGGGGAGCTGTTTTTT. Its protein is CSASQGDTGELFF.

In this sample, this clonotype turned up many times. The CDR3 sequence is CASSRQGEESQFF. The CDR3 DNA reads as TGCGCCAGCAGCCGACAGGGAGAGGAATCGCAGTTCTTC. J is TRBJ2-1 and V is TRBV4-1; 7 nucleotides agree with TRBD1. The CDR3 loop spans 13 amino acids. Germline V gene sequence: CDR1 MGHRA, CDR2 YSYEKL. V trimming: 4 bases; J trimming: 12 bases; junction bases outside the gene matches: 9.